This T cell receptor (beta chain) was retrieved from a study of low-dose radiotherapy and immunotherapy resistance in tumors. Looking at the study overall: Cohort 1 received 0.5 Gy per fraction every 2 weeks, totaling 6.5 Gy. Patients were treated with intravenous nivolumab at 240 mg every two weeks and were also dosed with ipilimumab at 1 mg/kg every six weeks. Aspirin 300 mg was given orally each day for four cycles from cycle 1 day 1.

First-strand cDNA used TRAV- and TRBV-specific primers, covering alpha and beta chains. Using a constant-region primer together with a V-primer adapter, TCRs were subjected to 15 to 20 PCR cycles of amplification. TCRdb independently ran MiXCR on the reads; one entry per CDR3 protein. The sample includes about 60,000 distinct CDR3 sequences, roughly a quarter seen only once; the top ten take approximately 5.7%. Indicated time point: before trial treatment. All of the donors were given nivolumab, ipilimumab, aspirin, low-dose cyclophosphamide and low-dose radiotherapy as part of RACIN, a single-arm trial. In germline, CDR1 is SGDLS, CDR2 YYNGEE. Trimming shortened V by 0 bases and J by 6 bases, and 13 bases separated the two germline ends. The CDR3 is made up of 15 amino acids.

Sequenced here: PBMCs, sampled before treatment. The receptor was isolated from a male donor with prostate cancer. The chain has TRBV9 and TRBJ2-1, with D possibly matching TRBD1 (7 bases). CDR3: CASSVDRGLSNEQFF. The CDR3 DNA follows: TGTGCCAGCAGCGTAGACAGGGGACTGTCCAATGAGCAGTTCTTC.